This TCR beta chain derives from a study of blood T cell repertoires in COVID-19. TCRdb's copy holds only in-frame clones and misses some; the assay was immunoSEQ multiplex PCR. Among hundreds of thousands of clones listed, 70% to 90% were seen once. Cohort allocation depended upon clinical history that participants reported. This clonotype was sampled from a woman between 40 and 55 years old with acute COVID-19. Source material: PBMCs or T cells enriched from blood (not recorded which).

The CDR3 DNA is TGTGCCAGCAGCTTCGACGAAGCGATGAACACTGAAGCTTTCTTT. Translated, it gives CASSFDEAMNTEAFF. The chain is built from TRBV11-2 and TRBJ1-1; D is undetermined. The CDR3 totals 15 residues. Trimming took 3 bases from V and 0 from J, leaving 11 bases between them. Germline CDR1 is SGHAT and CDR2 is FQNNGV.